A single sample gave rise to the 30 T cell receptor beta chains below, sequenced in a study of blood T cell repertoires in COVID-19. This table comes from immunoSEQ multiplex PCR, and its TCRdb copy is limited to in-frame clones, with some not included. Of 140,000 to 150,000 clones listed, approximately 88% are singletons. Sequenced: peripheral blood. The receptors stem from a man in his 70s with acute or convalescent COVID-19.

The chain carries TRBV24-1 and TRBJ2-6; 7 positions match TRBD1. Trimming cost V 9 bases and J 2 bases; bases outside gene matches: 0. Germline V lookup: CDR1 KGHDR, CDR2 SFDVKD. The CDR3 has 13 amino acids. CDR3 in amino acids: CATGTAGANVLTF. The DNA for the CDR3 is TGTGCCACCGGGACAGCTGGGGCCAACGTCCTGACTTTC.

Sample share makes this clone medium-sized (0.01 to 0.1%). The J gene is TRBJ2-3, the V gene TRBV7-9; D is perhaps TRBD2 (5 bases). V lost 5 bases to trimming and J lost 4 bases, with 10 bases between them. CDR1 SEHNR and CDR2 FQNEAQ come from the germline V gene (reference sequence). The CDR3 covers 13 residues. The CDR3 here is CASSPRGPDTQYF. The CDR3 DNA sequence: TGTGCCAGCAGCCCCCGAGGGCCAGATACGCAGTATTTT.

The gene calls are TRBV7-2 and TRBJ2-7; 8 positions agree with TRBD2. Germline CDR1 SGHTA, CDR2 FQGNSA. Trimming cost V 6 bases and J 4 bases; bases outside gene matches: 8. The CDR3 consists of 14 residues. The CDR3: CASRRDSGVYEQYF. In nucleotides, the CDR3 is TGTGCCAGCAGGAGGGATAGCGGGGTTTACGAGCAGTACTTC.

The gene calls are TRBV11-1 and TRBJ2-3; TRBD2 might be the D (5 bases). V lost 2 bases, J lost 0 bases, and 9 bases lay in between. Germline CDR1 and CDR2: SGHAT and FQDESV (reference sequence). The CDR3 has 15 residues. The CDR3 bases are TGTGCCAGCAGCTTACGCGGGTTTAGCACAGATACGCAGTATTTT. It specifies CASSLRGFSTDTQYF.

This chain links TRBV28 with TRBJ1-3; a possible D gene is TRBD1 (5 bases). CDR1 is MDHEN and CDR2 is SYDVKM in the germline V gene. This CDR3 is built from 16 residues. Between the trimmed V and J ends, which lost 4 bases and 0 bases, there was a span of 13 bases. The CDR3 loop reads CASSSDTLDSGNTIYF. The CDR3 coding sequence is TGTGCCAGCAGTTCGGACACTCTTGACTCTGGAAACACCATATATTTT. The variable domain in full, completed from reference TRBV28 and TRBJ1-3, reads DVKVTQSSRYLVKRTGEKVFLECVQDMDHENMFWYRQDPGLGLRLIYFSYDVKMKEKGDIPEGYSVSREKKERFSLILESASTNQTSMYLCASSSDTLDSGNTIYFGEGSWLTVV.

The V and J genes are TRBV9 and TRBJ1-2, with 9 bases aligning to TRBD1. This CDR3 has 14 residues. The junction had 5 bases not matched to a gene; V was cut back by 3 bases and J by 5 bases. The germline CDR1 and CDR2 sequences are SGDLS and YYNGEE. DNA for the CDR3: TGTGCCAGCAGCGGGGACAGGGCCATATATGGCTACACCTTC. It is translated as CASSGDRAIYGYTF.

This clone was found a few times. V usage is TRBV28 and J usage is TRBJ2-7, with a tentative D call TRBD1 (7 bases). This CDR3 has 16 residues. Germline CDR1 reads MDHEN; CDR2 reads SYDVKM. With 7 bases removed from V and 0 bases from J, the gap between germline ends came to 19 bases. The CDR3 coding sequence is TGTGCCAGCACCTGGGGGGCGGGACAGTTCTCCTACGAGCAGTACTTC. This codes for CASTWGAGQFSYEQYF. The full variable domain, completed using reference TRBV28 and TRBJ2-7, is DVKVTQSSRYLVKRTGEKVFLECVQDMDHENMFWYRQDPGLGLRLIYFSYDVKMKEKGDIPEGYSVSREKKERFSLILESASTNQTSMYLCASTWGAGQFSYEQYFGPGTRLTVT.

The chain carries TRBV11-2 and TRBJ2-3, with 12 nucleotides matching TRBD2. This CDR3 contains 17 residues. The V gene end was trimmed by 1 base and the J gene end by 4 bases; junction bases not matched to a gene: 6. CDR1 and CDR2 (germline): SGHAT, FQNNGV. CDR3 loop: CASSLGLAGVSADTQYF. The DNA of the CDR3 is TGTGCCAGCAGCTTAGGACTAGCGGGAGTATCCGCAGATACGCAGTATTTT.

The CDR3 region has the DNA TGTGCCAGAAGCTCACAGGGACGGCCCTACACCTTC. Translated, it gives CARSSQGRPYTF. The chain carries TRBV5-3 and TRBJ1-2; perhaps TRBD1 as D (6 bases). TRBV5-3 is an ORF, and what it does is uncertain. The CDR3 is 12 amino acids. V lost 3 bases and J lost 10, with 13 bases in between.

The CDR3 DNA reads as TGTGCCAGCAGTTCTCCACTATCTAGCGGGAGGCTCAATGAGCAGTTCTTC. Translated: CASSSPLSSGRLNEQFF. The chain recombines TRBV27 with TRBJ2-1; TRBD2 agrees at 11 bases. Germline CDR1 reads MNHEY; CDR2 reads SMNVEV (reference sequence). The length of the CDR3 is 17 residues. The V gene end was trimmed by 4 bases and the J gene end by 6 bases; junction bases not matched to a gene: 11.

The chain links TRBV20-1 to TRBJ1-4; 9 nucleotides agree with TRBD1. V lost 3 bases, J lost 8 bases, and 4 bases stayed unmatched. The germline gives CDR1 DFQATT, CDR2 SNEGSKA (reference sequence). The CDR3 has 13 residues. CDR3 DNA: TGCAGTGCTAGTTACAGGGGGCGAGAAAAACTGTTTTTT. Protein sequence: CSASYRGREKLFF.

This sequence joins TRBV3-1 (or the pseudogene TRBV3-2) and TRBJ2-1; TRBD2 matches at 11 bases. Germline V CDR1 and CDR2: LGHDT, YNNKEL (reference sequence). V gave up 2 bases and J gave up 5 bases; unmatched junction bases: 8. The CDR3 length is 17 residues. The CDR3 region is CASSQRPGLAAHNEQFF. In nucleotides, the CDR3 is TGTGCCAGCAGCCAACGTCCGGGACTAGCGGCCCACAATGAGCAGTTCTTC.

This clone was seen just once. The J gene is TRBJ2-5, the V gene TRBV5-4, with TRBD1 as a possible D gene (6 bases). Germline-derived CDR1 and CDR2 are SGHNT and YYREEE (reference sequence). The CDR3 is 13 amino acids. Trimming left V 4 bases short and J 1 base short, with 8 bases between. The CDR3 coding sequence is TGTGCCAGCAGCCCGGACAGCCAAGAGACCCAGTACTTC. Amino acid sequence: CASSPDSQETQYF.

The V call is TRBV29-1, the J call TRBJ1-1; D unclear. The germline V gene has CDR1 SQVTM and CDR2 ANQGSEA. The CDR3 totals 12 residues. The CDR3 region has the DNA TGCAGAGTTTCTTCGGGGAACACTGAAGCTTTCTTT. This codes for CRVSSGNTEAFF.

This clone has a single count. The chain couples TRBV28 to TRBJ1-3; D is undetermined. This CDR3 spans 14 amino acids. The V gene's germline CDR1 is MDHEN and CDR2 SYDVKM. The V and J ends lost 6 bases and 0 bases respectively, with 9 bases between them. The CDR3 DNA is TGTGCCAGCAGGGGCACCGGCTCTGGAAACACCATATATTTT. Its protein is CASRGTGSGNTIYF.

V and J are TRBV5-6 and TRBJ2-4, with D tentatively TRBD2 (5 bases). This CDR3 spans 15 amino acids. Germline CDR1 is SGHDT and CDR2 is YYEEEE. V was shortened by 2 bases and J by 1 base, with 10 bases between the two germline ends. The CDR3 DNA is TGTGCCAGCAGCTTCGTGGGCGGGGCCAAAAACATTCAGTACTTC. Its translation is CASSFVGGAKNIQYF.

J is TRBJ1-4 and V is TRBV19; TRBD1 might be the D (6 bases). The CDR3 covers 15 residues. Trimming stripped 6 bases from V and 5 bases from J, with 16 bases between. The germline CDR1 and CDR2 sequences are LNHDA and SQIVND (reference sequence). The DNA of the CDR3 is TGTGCCAGTAGCCCGCGGACAGACTTAAATGAAAAACTGTTTTTT. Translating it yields CASSPRTDLNEKLFF. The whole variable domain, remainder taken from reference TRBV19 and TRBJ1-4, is DGGITQSPKYLFRKEGQNVTLSCEQNLNHDAMYWYRQDPGQGLRLIYYSQIVNDFQKGDIAEGYSVSREKKESFPLTVTSAQKNPTAFYLCASSPRTDLNEKLFFGSGTQLSVL.

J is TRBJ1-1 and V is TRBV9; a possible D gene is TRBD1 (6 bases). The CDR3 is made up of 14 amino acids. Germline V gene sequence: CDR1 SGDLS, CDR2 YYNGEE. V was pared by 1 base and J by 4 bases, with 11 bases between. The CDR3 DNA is TGTGCCAGCAGCGTATTACAGGGCCCCACTGAAGCTTTCTTT. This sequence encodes CASSVLQGPTEAFF.

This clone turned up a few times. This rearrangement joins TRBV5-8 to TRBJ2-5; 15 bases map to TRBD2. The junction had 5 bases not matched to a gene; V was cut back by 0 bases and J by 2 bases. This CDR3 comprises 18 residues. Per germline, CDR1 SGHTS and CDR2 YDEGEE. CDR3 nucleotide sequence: TGTGCCAGCAGCTTGGAGGGGACTAGCGGGGGGACACAAGAGACCCAGTACTTC. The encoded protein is CASSLEGTSGGTQETQYF.

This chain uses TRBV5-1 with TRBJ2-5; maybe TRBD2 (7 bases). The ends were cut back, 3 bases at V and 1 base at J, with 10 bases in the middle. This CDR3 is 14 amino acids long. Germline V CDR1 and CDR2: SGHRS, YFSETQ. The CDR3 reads CASSSAGAQETQYF. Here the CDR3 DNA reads TGCGCCAGCAGCTCGGCGGGGGCCCAAGAGACCCAGTACTTC.

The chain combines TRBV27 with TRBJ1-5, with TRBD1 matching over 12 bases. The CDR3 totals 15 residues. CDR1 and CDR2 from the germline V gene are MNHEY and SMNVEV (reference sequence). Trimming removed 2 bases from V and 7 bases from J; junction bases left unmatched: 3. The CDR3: CASSLGTGGGQPQHF. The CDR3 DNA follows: TGTGCCAGCAGTTTAGGGACAGGGGGCGGCCAGCCCCAGCATTTT.

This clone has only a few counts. CDR3 sequence (DNA): TGCGCCAGCAGCTTTGGGCAGGGAAATTCACCCCTCCACTTT. Protein sequence: CASSFGQGNSPLHF. The chain has TRBV5-1 and TRBJ1-6; tentative D call: TRBD1 (5 bases). V lost 2 bases and J lost 7, with 10 bases in between. There are 14 residues in the CDR3. Germline CDR1 SGHRS, CDR2 YFSETQ. Drawing the rest from reference TRBV5-1 and TRBJ1-6, the complete variable domain is KAGVTQTPRYLIKTRGQQVTLSCSPISGHRSVSWYQQTPGQGLQFLFEYFSETQRNKGNFPGRFSGRQFSNSRSEMNVSTLELGDSALYLCASSFGQGNSPLHFGNGTRLTVT.

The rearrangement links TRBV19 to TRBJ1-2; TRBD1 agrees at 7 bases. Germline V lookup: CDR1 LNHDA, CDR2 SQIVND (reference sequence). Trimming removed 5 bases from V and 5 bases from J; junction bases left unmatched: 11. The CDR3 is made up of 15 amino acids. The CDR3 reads CASSASSTGNYGYTF. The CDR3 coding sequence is TGTGCCAGTAGTGCCTCTTCGACAGGGAATTATGGCTACACCTTC.

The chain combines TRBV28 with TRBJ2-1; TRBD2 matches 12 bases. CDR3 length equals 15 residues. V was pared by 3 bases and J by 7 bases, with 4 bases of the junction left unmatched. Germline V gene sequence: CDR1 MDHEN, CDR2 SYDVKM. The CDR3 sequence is CASSLSSGRVNEQFF. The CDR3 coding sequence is TGTGCCAGCAGTTTGTCTAGCGGGAGGGTAAATGAGCAGTTCTTC.

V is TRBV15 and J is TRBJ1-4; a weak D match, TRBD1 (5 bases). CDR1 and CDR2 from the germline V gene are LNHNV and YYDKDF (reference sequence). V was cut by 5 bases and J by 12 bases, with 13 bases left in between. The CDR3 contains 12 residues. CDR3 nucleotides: TGTGCCACCAGCCCTCAACAGGAAGAACTGTTTTTT. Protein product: CATSPQQEELFF. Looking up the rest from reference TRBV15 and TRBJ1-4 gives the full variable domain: DAMVIQNPRYQVTQFGKPVTLSCSQTLNHNVMYWYQQKSSQAPKLLFHYYDKDFNNEADTPDNFQSRRPNTSFCFLDIRSPGLGDTAMYLCATSPQQEELFFGSGTQLSVL.

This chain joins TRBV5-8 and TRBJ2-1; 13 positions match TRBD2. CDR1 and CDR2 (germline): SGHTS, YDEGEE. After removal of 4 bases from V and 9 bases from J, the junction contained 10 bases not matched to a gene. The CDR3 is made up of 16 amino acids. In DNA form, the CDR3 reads TGTGCCAGCAGCACCACTAGCGGGAGGGCCTCTGGTGAGCAGTTCTTC. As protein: CASSTTSGRASGEQFF.

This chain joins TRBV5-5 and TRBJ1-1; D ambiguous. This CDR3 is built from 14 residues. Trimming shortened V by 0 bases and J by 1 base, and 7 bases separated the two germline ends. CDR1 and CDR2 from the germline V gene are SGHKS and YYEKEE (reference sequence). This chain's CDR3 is CASSLGPGNTEAFF. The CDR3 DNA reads TGTGCCAGCAGCTTGGGGCCAGGGAACACTGAAGCTTTCTTT.

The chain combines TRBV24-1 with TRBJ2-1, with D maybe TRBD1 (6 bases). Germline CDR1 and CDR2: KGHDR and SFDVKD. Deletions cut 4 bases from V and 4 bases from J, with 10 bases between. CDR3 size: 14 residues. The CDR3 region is CATSEDSVYNEQFF. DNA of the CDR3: TGTGCCACCAGTGAGGACAGCGTTTACAATGAGCAGTTCTTC.

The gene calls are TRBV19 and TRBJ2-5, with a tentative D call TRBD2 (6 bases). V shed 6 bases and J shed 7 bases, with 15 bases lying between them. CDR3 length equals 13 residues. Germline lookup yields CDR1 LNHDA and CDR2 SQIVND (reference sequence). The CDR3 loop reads CASRGLLQGTQYF. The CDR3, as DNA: TGTGCCAGTAGGGGACTCCTTCAGGGGACCCAGTACTTC.

CDR3 in amino acids: CASSPSGDRETQYF. CDR3 DNA: TGTGCCAGCTCACCCTCGGGGGACAGAGAGACCCAGTACTTC. The genes are TRBV18 and TRBJ2-5; weak D call: TRBD1 (7 bases). CDR1 KGHSH and CDR2 LQKENI come from the germline V gene. CDR3 size: 14 residues. V lost 3 bases and J lost 4, with 12 bases in between. Full variable domain (remainder filled in from reference TRBV18 and TRBJ2-5): NAGVMQNPRHLVRRRGQEARLRCSPMKGHSHVYWYRQLPEEGLKFMVYLQKENIIDESGMPKERFSAEFPKEGPSILRIQQVVRGDSAAYFCASSPSGDRETQYFGPGTRLLVL.